The rows below give T cell receptor beta chains drawn from one sample of a study of T cell clones after liver transplantation. Assay: immunoSEQ multiplex PCR; the TCRdb copy retains only in-frame clones and omits some. The sample yields some 59,000 clones, about 70% seen once. Sample: CD4+ T cells from blood, taken before liver transplant. These receptors were obtained from a human donor who received a liver transplant. The CDR3 runs from the conserved cysteine through the conserved F or W. D genes are given only for firm matches. Some rows mark clone size as missing; the rest say once, few, many or name a class of expanded clone.

V gene	J gene	clone size	D gene	CDR3 protein	CDR3 DNA
TRBV2	TRBJ2-2	-	-	CASRTGGAVSNTGELFF	TGTGCCAGCAGAACCGGGGGTGCTGTTTCGAACACCGGGGAGCTGTTTTTT
TRBV28	TRBJ2-7	once	-	CASRQFGLKTYEQYF	TGTGCCAGCAGACAGTTCGGACTGAAAACCTACGAGCAGTACTTC
TRBV10-3	TRBJ2-7	-	-	CAISESLQGKNEQYF	TGTGCCATCAGTGAGTCGCTGCAGGGGAAGAACGAGCAGTACTTC
TRBV27	TRBJ1-2	few	-	CASRRSVYGYTF	TGTGCCAGCAGACGCAGTGTCTATGGCTACACCTTC
TRBV9	TRBJ1-1	-	-	CASSVGTAEAFF	TGTGCCAGCAGCGTAGGAACAGCTGAAGCTTTCTTT
TRBV7-2	TRBJ2-3	-	-	CASAPGIGSDTQYF	TGTGCCAGCGCCCCGGGGATAGGGTCGGATACGCAGTATTTT
TRBV4-2	TRBJ1-2	-	-	CASSQASGESYGYTF	TGTGCCAGCAGCCAAGCGAGTGGAGAGAGCTATGGCTACACCTTC
TRBV20-1	TRBJ2-7	-	-	CSARDQYEQYF	TGCAGTGCTAGAGATCAATACGAGCAGTACTTC
TRBV30	TRBJ1-2	many	-	CAWSETGEYGYTF	TGTGCCTGGAGTGAGACAGGAGAGTATGGCTACACCTTC
TRBV7-8	TRBJ1-6	once	TRBD1	CASSLALGDRGTSPLHF	TGTGCCAGCAGCTTAGCGCTGGGGGACAGGGGCACTAGTCCCCTCCACTTT
TRBV6-1	TRBJ1-4	-	TRBD1	CASSVGQDNEKLFF	TGTGCCAGCTCGGTGGGACAGGATAATGAAAAACTGTTTTTT
TRBV25-1	TRBJ1-5	-	-	CASSGQGGSNQPQHF	TGTGCCAGCAGTGGGCAGGGCGGAAGCAATCAGCCCCAGCATTTT
TRBV6-6	TRBJ2-5	-	-	CASSQDLATQETQYF	TGTGCCAGCAGTCAGGATCTCGCTACCCAAGAGACCCAGTACTTC
TRBV18	TRBJ2-5	-	TRBD2	CASSPGVSLAGAETQYF	TGTGCCAGCTCACCGGGGGTATCACTAGCGGGGGCAGAGACCCAGTACTTC